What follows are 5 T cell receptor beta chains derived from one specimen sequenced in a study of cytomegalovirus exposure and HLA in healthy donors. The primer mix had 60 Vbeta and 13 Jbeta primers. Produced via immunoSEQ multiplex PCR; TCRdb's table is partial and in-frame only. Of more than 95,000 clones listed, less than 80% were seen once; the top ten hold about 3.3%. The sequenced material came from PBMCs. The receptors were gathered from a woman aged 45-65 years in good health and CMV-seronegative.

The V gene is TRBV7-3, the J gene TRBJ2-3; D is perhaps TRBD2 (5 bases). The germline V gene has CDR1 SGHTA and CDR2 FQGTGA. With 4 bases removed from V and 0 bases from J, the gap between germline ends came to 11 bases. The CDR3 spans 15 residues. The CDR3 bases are TGTGCCAGCAGCTCCCTCGGGGTGAGCACAGATACGCAGTATTTT. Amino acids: CASSSLGVSTDTQYF.

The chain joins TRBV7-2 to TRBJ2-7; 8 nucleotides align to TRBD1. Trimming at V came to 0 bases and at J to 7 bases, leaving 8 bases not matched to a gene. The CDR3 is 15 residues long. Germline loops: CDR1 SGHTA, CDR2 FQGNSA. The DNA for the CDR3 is TGTGCCAGCAGCTTAGCGACAGGGGCTACGAGAGAGCAGTACTTC. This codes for CASSLATGATREQYF. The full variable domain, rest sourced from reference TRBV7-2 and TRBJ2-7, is GAGVSQSPSNKVTEKGKDVELRCDPISGHTALYWYRQSLGQGLEFLIYFQGNSAPDKSGLPSDRFSAERTGGSVSTLTIQRTQQEDSAVYLCASSLATGATREQYFGPGTRLTVT.

The CDR3 protein is CASSQGRGLGNQPQHF. In DNA form, the CDR3 reads TGCGCCAGCAGCCAAGGAAGGGGGCTCGGCAATCAGCCCCAGCATTTT. This rearrangement joins TRBV4-3 to TRBJ1-5, with TRBD1 matching 7 bases. Germline CDR1 reads LGHNA; CDR2 reads YSLEER. The CDR3 contains 16 residues. V dropped 1 base and J dropped 2; count of bases not matched to a gene: 5.

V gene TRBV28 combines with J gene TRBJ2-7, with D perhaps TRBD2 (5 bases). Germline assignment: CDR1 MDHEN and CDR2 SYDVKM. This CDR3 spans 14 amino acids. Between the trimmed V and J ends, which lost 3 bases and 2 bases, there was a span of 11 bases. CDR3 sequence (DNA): TGTGCCAGCAGTTTGCACGGGAATACCTACGAGCAGTACTTC. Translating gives CASSLHGNTYEQYF.

The CDR3 DNA sequence: TGTGCCAGCAGCCAGGGGGGCGTCACAGATACGCAGTATTTT. Its translation is CASSQGGVTDTQYF. J is TRBJ2-3 and V is TRBV11-3; a possible D gene is TRBD1 (7 bases). From germline, CDR1 is SGHNT and CDR2 YENEEA. Deletions cut 5 bases from V and 2 bases from J, with 11 bases between. This CDR3 spans 14 amino acids. The variable domain in full, with the rest retrieved from reference TRBV11-3 and TRBJ2-3, is EAGVVQSPRYKIIEKKQPVAFWCNPISGHNTLYWYLQNLGQGPELLIRYENEEAVDDSQLPKDRFSAERLKGVDSTLKIQPAELGDSAVYLCASSQGGVTDTQYFGPGTRLTVL.